This T cell receptor (beta chain) was identified in a study of early T cells in non-severe SARS-CoV-2 infection. In the study overall: The chains were unpaired, and the sequenced material was bulk RNA from unsorted whole blood.

In the library, individual cDNA molecules carried attached unique molecular identifiers. MiXCR, applied by TCRdb to the 5' RACE reads, yields one record per CDR3 protein. The sample shows tens of thousands of distinct CDR3 sequences, roughly 10% of them seen only once. V lost 4 bases and J lost 2, with 15 bases in between. The CDR3 contains 16 residues. From germline, CDR1 is MNHNY and CDR2 SVGAGI (reference sequence). The chain joins TRBV6-6 to TRBJ1-5, with D maybe TRBD1 (6 bases). The TCR was taken from an adult who was a healthcare worker with PCR-confirmed SARS-CoV-2 infection or an uninfected control (not recorded which). The sequences come from whole blood, collected at baseline. The CDR3 reads CASSFDGGQRNQPQHF. As DNA, the CDR3 is TGTGCCAGCAGTTTTGATGGGGGGCAACGCAATCAGCCCCAGCATTTT.